These T cell receptor beta chains were read from a single sample in a study of T cells in Graves' hyperthyroidism and ophthalmopathy. TCRdb re-analysed the multiplex PCR reads in MiXCR, keeping a single row per CDR3 protein. The sample holds under 400,000 distinct CDR3 sequences, under 25% seen once. The sequencing sample was made of blood. These receptor sequences come from a woman in her 50s with Graves' hyperthyroidism. The CDR3 runs from the conserved cysteine through the conserved F or W. D genes are given only for firm matches. Part of the rows lack a size; the others show once, few, many or a class for expanded clones.

J gene: TRBJ1-6
clone size: .
V gene: TRBV5-1
D gene: .
CDR3 DNA: TGCGCCAGCAGCTTGTGGCTACCAGGGGCTAGTAATTCACCCCTCCACTTT
CDR3 protein: CASSLWLPGASNSPLHF

J gene: TRBJ2-1
clone size: few
V gene: TRBV2
D gene: .
CDR3 DNA: TGTGCCAGCGGGAGGACAATCTACAATGAGCAGTTCTTC
CDR3 protein: CASGRTIYNEQFF

J gene: TRBJ1-4
clone size: few
V gene: TRBV19
D gene: .
CDR3 DNA: TGTGCCAGTAGTATGCGGATGGCAACTAATGAAAAACTGTTTTTT
CDR3 protein: CASSMRMATNEKLFF

J gene: TRBJ2-1
clone size: few
V gene: TRBV6-5
D gene: .
CDR3 DNA: TGTGCCAGCAGTTACCTGGGGAGGGGGACGCACAATGAGCAGTTCTTC
CDR3 protein: CASSYLGRGTHNEQFF

J gene: TRBJ1-2
clone size: few
V gene: TRBV12-3/TRBV12-4
D gene: .
CDR3 DNA: TGTGCCAGCACGAAGCTTTATGGCTACACCTTC
CDR3 protein: CASTKLYGYTF

J gene: TRBJ1-2
clone size: many
V gene: TRBV7-3
D gene: TRBD1
CDR3 DNA: TGTGCCAGCAGCAGGGACAGGGGAGATGGCTACACCTTC
CDR3 protein: CASSRDRGDGYTF

J gene: TRBJ2-7
clone size: many
V gene: TRBV2
D gene: .
CDR3 DNA: TGTGCCAGCTCGCAGCCCGGGAACTCCTACGAGCAGTACTTC
CDR3 protein: CASSQPGNSYEQYF

J gene: TRBJ2-1
clone size: .
V gene: TRBV6-1
D gene: TRBD2
CDR3 DNA: TGTGCCAGCACCAAGGGACTAGCGGGGGACAATGAGCAGTTCTTC
CDR3 protein: CASTKGLAGDNEQFF

J gene: TRBJ2-3
clone size: .
V gene: TRBV27
D gene: TRBD1
CDR3 DNA: TGTGCCAGCAGTCCGGGACAGGGGCGCGATACGCAGTATTTT
CDR3 protein: CASSPGQGRDTQYF

J gene: TRBJ2-7
clone size: .
V gene: TRBV6-6
D gene: .
CDR3 DNA: TGTGCCAGCAGTTACGGGACACCCGTTTCCTACGAGCAGTACTTC
CDR3 protein: CASSYGTPVSYEQYF

J gene: TRBJ2-2
clone size: many
V gene: TRBV7-3
D gene: .
CDR3 DNA: TGTGCCAGCAGCTTAAATGCTCGAGGGACCGGGGAGCTGTTTTTT
CDR3 protein: CASSLNARGTGELFF

J gene: TRBJ1-3
clone size: many
V gene: TRBV2
D gene: TRBD1
CDR3 DNA: TGTGCCAGCAGTCCGGACAGGGCCAGCTCTGGAAACACCATATATTTT
CDR3 protein: CASSPDRASSGNTIYF

J gene: TRBJ2-2
clone size: many
V gene: TRBV18
D gene: .
CDR3 DNA: TGTGCCAGCTCACCACTTACAGGAGGGACCGGGGAGCTGTTTTTT
CDR3 protein: CASSPLTGGTGELFF

J gene: TRBJ1-4
clone size: many
V gene: TRBV12-3/TRBV12-4
D gene: .
CDR3 DNA: TGTGCCAGCAGTTTCGGGCGGAGGTTGGAAAAACTGTTTTTT
CDR3 protein: CASSFGRRLEKLFF

J gene: TRBJ2-3
clone size: .
V gene: TRBV19
D gene: TRBD2
CDR3 DNA: TGTGCCAGTAGTTGGAAGCGGGAGGGCCCCACAGATACGCAGTATTTT
CDR3 protein: CASSWKREGPTDTQYF

J gene: TRBJ2-7
clone size: .
V gene: TRBV28
D gene: .
CDR3 DNA: TGTGCCAGCAGGGAGTCGGACTACGAGCAGTACTTC
CDR3 protein: CASRESDYEQYF

J gene: TRBJ1-2
clone size: many
V gene: TRBV6-2/TRBV6-3
D gene: .
CDR3 DNA: TGTGCCAGCACTCCCGGAAGAGCTGGTAACTATGGCTACACCTTC
CDR3 protein: CASTPGRAGNYGYTF

J gene: TRBJ1-4
clone size: .
V gene: TRBV9
D gene: .
CDR3 DNA: TGTGCCAGCAGCCCCTCCGGGACAATGGGTGAAAAACTGTTTTTT
CDR3 protein: CASSPSGTMGEKLFF

J gene: TRBJ2-7
clone size: few
V gene: TRBV7-8
D gene: TRBD1
CDR3 DNA: TGTGCCAGCAGCGTTAGCGGACAGGGCCTTAGGGAGCAGTACTTC
CDR3 protein: CASSVSGQGLREQYF

J gene: TRBJ2-1
clone size: .
V gene: TRBV19
D gene: .
CDR3 DNA: TGTGCCAGTAGTATAGCGGGTGGAGACTTCTACAATGAGCAGTTCTTC
CDR3 protein: CASSIAGGDFYNEQFF

J gene: TRBJ2-3
clone size: many
V gene: TRBV10-3
D gene: .
CDR3 DNA: TGTGCCATCAGTCCTGGGCGGGGCACAGATACGCAGTATTTT
CDR3 protein: CAISPGRGTDTQYF

J gene: TRBJ2-1
clone size: few
V gene: TRBV5-1
D gene: TRBD2
CDR3 DNA: TGCGCCAGCAGCGCGGGACTAGCAGGGGATAATGAGCAGTTCTTC
CDR3 protein: CASSAGLAGDNEQFF

J gene: TRBJ2-7
clone size: .
V gene: TRBV6-1
D gene: .
CDR3 DNA: TGTGCCAGCAGTAAGGAGGGCCGATACGAGCAGTACTTC
CDR3 protein: CASSKEGRYEQYF

J gene: TRBJ2-3
clone size: many
V gene: TRBV5-1
D gene: .
CDR3 DNA: TGCGCCAGCAGCTTGGAGCGGAGCACAGATACGCAGTATTTT
CDR3 protein: CASSLERSTDTQYF

J gene: TRBJ2-1
clone size: many
V gene: TRBV3-1
D gene: .
CDR3 DNA: TGTGCCAGCAGCCAAGGTGGGCTAAACAATGAGCAGTTCTTC
CDR3 protein: CASSQGGLNNEQFF

J gene: TRBJ2-7
clone size: many
V gene: TRBV18
D gene: .
CDR3 DNA: TGTGCCAGCTCTCCAGGGAGCTACTACGAGCAGTACTTC
CDR3 protein: CASSPGSYYEQYF

J gene: TRBJ1-4
clone size: few
V gene: TRBV7-6
D gene: TRBD1
CDR3 DNA: TGTGCCAGCAGCAAGGACAGGGGTAATAATGAAAAACTGTTTTTT
CDR3 protein: CASSKDRGNNEKLFF

J gene: TRBJ2-7
clone size: .
V gene: TRBV29-1
D gene: TRBD1
CDR3 DNA: TGCAGCATGGGACAGGGGGCGTACGAGCAGTACTTC
CDR3 protein: CSMGQGAYEQYF

J gene: TRBJ2-2
clone size: .
V gene: TRBV5-1
D gene: TRBD2
CDR3 DNA: TGCGCCAGCAGCCTAGCGGGGGGGCAAGCCGGGGAGCTGTTTTTT
CDR3 protein: CASSLAGGQAGELFF

J gene: TRBJ1-4
clone size: .
V gene: TRBV28
D gene: TRBD1
CDR3 DNA: TGTGCCAGCAGTTTATTTAGAACAGGGGAAGAAAAACTGTTTTTT
CDR3 protein: CASSLFRTGEEKLFF

J gene: TRBJ1-1
clone size: .
V gene: TRBV28
D gene: .
CDR3 DNA: TGTGCCAGCAGCCGACCCGAACTATTTGAAGCTTTCTTT
CDR3 protein: CASSRPELFEAFF

J gene: TRBJ2-7
clone size: many
V gene: TRBV2
D gene: .
CDR3 DNA: TGTGCCAGCACCGGGAGCTCCTACGAGCAGTACTTC
CDR3 protein: CASTGSSYEQYF

J gene: TRBJ2-7
clone size: many
V gene: TRBV18
D gene: TRBD2
CDR3 DNA: TGTGCCAGCTCAGAGCGGGGGGACTCCTACGAGCAGTACTTC
CDR3 protein: CASSERGDSYEQYF

J gene: TRBJ2-2
clone size: .
V gene: TRBV9
D gene: .
CDR3 DNA: TGTGCCAGCAGCGTATTTGGCGGGTTCGCGAACACCGGGGAGCTGTTTTTT
CDR3 protein: CASSVFGGFANTGELFF

J gene: TRBJ2-7
clone size: many
V gene: TRBV11-3
D gene: .
CDR3 DNA: TGTGCCAGCAGCTTAGCTAAAGGGTCCTACGAGCAGTACTTC
CDR3 protein: CASSLAKGSYEQYF

J gene: TRBJ2-5
clone size: many
V gene: TRBV6-2/TRBV6-3
D gene: TRBD2
CDR3 DNA: TGTGCCAGCAGTCCCGGACTAGCGGGAGGATCCCAGTACTTC
CDR3 protein: CASSPGLAGGSQYF

J gene: TRBJ2-7
clone size: .
V gene: TRBV28
D gene: .
CDR3 DNA: TGTGCCAGCAGCCAAAGTGGCAGGCCTCCCTACGAGCAGTACTTC
CDR3 protein: CASSQSGRPPYEQYF

J gene: TRBJ2-3
clone size: .
V gene: TRBV19
D gene: TRBD2
CDR3 DNA: TGTGCCAGTAGTATAGGTATGGCGGGAGGGACCACAGATACGCAGTATTTT
CDR3 protein: CASSIGMAGGTTDTQYF